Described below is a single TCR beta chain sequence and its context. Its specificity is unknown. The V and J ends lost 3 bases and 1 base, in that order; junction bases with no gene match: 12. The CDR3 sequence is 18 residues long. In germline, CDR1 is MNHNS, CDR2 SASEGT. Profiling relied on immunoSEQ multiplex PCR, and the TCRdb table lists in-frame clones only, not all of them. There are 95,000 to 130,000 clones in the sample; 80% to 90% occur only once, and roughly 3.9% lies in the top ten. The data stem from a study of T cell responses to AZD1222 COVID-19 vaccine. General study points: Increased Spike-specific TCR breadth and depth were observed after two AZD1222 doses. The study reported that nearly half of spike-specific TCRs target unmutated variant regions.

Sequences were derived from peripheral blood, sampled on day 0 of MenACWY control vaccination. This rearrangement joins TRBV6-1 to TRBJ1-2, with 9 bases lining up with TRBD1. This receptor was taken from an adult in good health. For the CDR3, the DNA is TGTGCCAGCAGTGACCTGGACAGGGGAGTTAATTTTAACTATGGCTACACCTTC. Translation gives CASSDLDRGVNFNYGYTF.